The 14 T cell receptor beta chains presented below share a single source sample, sequenced in a study of blood T cells in healthy people across ages. Primers used in a second PCR of about 7 to 12 cycles were a sample-barcoded 5' primer and a J-beta primer mix. MiXCR, run by TCRdb on the 5' RACE reads, gives a single entry per CDR3 protein. Among 1.5 million to 2 million distinct CDR3 sequences listed, approximately 50% were seen once. Input material: blood. These receptors were taken from a middle-aged woman in good health.

This clonotype was detected only a few times. The V and J genes are TRBV18 and TRBJ2-1; 9 nucleotides line up with TRBD1. The J call may be in error: the DNA end matches TRBJ2-7 better. Germline CDR1 and CDR2: KGHSH and LQKENI. The CDR3 extends over 14 amino acids. The CDR3 coding sequence is TGTGCCAGCTCACCATGGGACAGGGTCAACGAGCAGTACTTC. This codes for CASSPWDRVNEQYF.

The CDR3 loop is CASSFHPRNEQFF. The CDR3 DNA is TGTGCCAGCAGCTTTCACCCTCGCAATGAGCAGTTCTTC. The genes are TRBV7-9 and TRBJ2-1; D gene ambiguous. V shed 3 bases and J shed 6 bases, with 9 bases lying between them. The CDR3 runs to 13 residues. The germline V gene has CDR1 SEHNR and CDR2 FQNEAQ (reference sequence).

This clonotype has only a few counts. The rearrangement links TRBV11-1 to TRBJ2-5; D might be TRBD1 (7 bases). This CDR3 has 17 amino acids. V shed 2 bases and J shed 1 base, with 17 bases lying between them. Germline CDR1 SGHAT, CDR2 FQDESV (reference sequence). This chain's CDR3 is CASSLLGLPGGQETQYF. The DNA of the CDR3 is TGTGCCAGCAGCTTACTAGGACTACCAGGGGGCCAAGAGACCCAGTACTTC.

The CDR3 protein is CASSLGDLWGQGYTF. The CDR3 DNA reads TGTGCCAGCAGTTTAGGGGACCTTTGGGGGCAAGGCTACACCTTC. The chain recombines TRBV12-3 or TRBV12-4 with TRBJ1-2; TRBD1 is a possible D gene (6 bases). The CDR3 runs 15 residues. Trimming shortened V by 1 base and J by 8 bases, and 17 bases separated the two germline ends.

This clonotype was observed a handful of times. The chain recombines TRBV6-2 or TRBV6-3 with TRBJ2-4; a possible D gene is TRBD2 (6 bases). The CDR3 runs 13 residues. The germline V gene encodes CDR1 MNHEY and CDR2 SVGEGT. Trimming cost V 7 bases and J 1 base, with 8 bases left between them. As DNA, the CDR3 is TGTGCCAGCAACCTAGCGGCCAAAAACATTCAGTACTTC. Translated, it gives CASNLAAKNIQYF.

The V call is TRBV7-2, the J call TRBJ2-5; TRBD1 aligns across 10 bases. The last part of the DNA fits TRBJ2-7 better; the J call may be wrong. The CDR3 runs to 15 residues. Germline V gene sequence: CDR1 SGHTA, CDR2 FQGNSA. The CDR3 sequence is CASSVSGTGASEQYF. Written as DNA, the CDR3 is TGTGCCAGCAGCGTATCCGGGACAGGGGCGTCCGAGCAGTACTTC.

As regards this clonotype: At one end the junction does not follow the germline gene, possibly because of a read error. This chain joins TRBV7-2 and TRBJ2-6; 7 bases are shared with TRBD1. Germline CDR1 SGHTA, CDR2 FQGNSA. The CDR3 consists of 15 residues. DNA of the CDR3: TGTGCCAGCAGCGGCAGGGGGTCTGGGACCAACGTCCTGACTTTC. Its translation: CASSGRGSGTNVLTF.

DNA of the CDR3: TGTGCCAGCAGCCCCGGGACAGGGGAAAGAACCTACGAGCAGTACTTC. Its protein is CASSPGTGERTYEQYF. This sequence joins TRBV4-2 and TRBJ2-7, with 10 bases fitting TRBD1. The CDR3 is made up of 16 amino acids. CDR1 and CDR2 (germline): LGHNA, YNFKEQ. V shed 4 bases and J 2 bases; nucleotides not matched to a gene: 8.

The chain employs TRBV20-1 and TRBJ2-1; D is unresolved. The CDR3 sequence is 11 residues long. V lost 6 bases and J lost 13, with 16 bases in between. Looked up from germline, CDR1 is DFQATT and CDR2 is SNEGSKA (reference sequence). The CDR3 is CSATRAKGQFF. DNA for the CDR3: TGCAGTGCCACCCGGGCCAAGGGTCAGTTCTTC.

Turning to this clonotype: A single base separates this from a much larger clone, so it may be a read error. V gene TRBV7-8 combines with J gene TRBJ2-1; D tentatively fits TRBD1 or TRBD2 (5 bases each). Trimming stripped 5 bases from V and 11 bases from J, with 19 bases between. The CDR3 has 14 amino acids. Germline assignment: CDR1 SGHVS and CDR2 FQNEAQ. CDR3 DNA sequence: TGTGCCAGCAGCGTAACCCAAAGGGACGATCAGCAGTTCTTC. It is translated as CASSVTQRDDQQFF.

CDR3 in DNA: TGCGCCAGCAGCTTGTATGGGTACGACACTGAAGCTTTCTTT. Its translation: CASSLYGYDTEAFF. V usage is TRBV5-1 and J usage is TRBJ1-1; no definite D call. The V end lost 1 base, the J end lost 3 bases, and 10 bases lay between the germline ends. Germline V gives CDR1 SGHRS, CDR2 YFSETQ. The CDR3 sequence is 14 residues long.

The chain joins TRBV7-2 to TRBJ1-4, with unresolved D. From germline, CDR1 is SGHTA and CDR2 FQGNSA. Trimming left V 5 bases short and J 5 bases short, with 15 bases between. The CDR3 consists of 15 residues. The CDR3 spells CASSQRRVANEKLFF. CDR3 coding DNA: TGTGCCAGCAGCCAACGACGGGTCGCAAATGAAAAACTGTTTTTT.

This sequence joins TRBV11-2 and TRBJ2-7; D is unclear. V lost 0 bases and J 0 bases, leaving 9 bases between the germline ends. This CDR3 region has 15 residues. Germline V gives CDR1 SGHAT, CDR2 FQNNGV. CDR3 loop: CASSLESSNSYEQYF. The CDR3 DNA follows: TGTGCCAGCAGCTTAGAGTCCAGCAACTCCTACGAGCAGTACTTC.

This rearrangement joins TRBV14 to TRBJ2-4; D remains unclear. Gene TRBJ2-7 matches the end of the DNA better, so the J call may be wrong. CDR3 length equals 12 residues. In germline, CDR1 is SGHDN, CDR2 FVKESK. The CDR3 nucleotides read TGTGCCAGCAGCCTATTCGTTTACGAGCAGTACTTC. Protein: CASSLFVYEQYF.